Listed below are T cell receptor beta chains from one sample, sequenced in a study of patients and donors after allogeneic stem cell transplantation. TCRdb processed the RT-PCR reads anew with MiXCR; each CDR3 protein has one entry. This table holds tens of thousands of distinct CDR3 sequences, roughly 4.9% found once. The sample comprised blood, either unsorted or a sorted T cell fraction (not recorded which). Receptors were obtained from a human donor who was either an allogeneic HSCT recipient or a stem cell or donor lymphocyte infusion donor (not recorded which). It is not recorded whose cells these are; they may come from a transplant donor. CDR3s include the opening cysteine and the closing phenylalanine or tryptophan. D genes are given only for firm matches. Size is stated for part of the rows, as once, few or many counts, or as a class when the clone is expanded.

CDR3 protein,CDR3 DNA,V gene,clone size,D gene,J gene
CASSEGGTGHVPLHF,TGTGCCAGCAGTGAAGGCGGGACAGGACACGTACCCCTCCACTTT,TRBV6-1,.,TRBD1,TRBJ1-6
CARGPGGCYNEQFF,TGTGCCAGGGGACCAGGAGGATGCTACAATGAGCAGTTCTTC,TRBV6-1,.,.,TRBJ2-1
CASSEIGSGYTF,TGTGCCAGCAGTGAAATCGGGAGTGGCTACACCTTC,TRBV2,few,.,TRBJ1-2
CAISTLTGEETQYF,TGTGCCATCAGTACCCTGACTGGAGAAGAGACCCAGTACTTC,TRBV10-3,few,.,TRBJ2-5
CASSPTTGPYGNEQFF,TGCGCCAGCAGCCCTACGACTGGTCCCTACGGCAATGAGCAGTTCTTC,TRBV5-1,many,.,TRBJ2-1
CASSFDRQRHNEQFF,TGTGCCAGCAGCTTTGACAGACAGAGGCACAATGAGCAGTTCTTC,TRBV11-2,few,.,TRBJ2-1
CASRDGKTGTDTQYF,TGTGCCAGCAGGGATGGGAAGACAGGCACAGATACGCAGTATTTT,TRBV6-1,few,.,TRBJ2-3
CASSLLATYEQYF,TGCGCCAGCAGCTTGTTAGCAACCTACGAGCAGTACTTC,TRBV5-1,many,.,TRBJ2-7
CAAAGGPTDTQYF,TGTGCCGCGGCGGGAGGGCCTACAGATACGCAGTATTTT,TRBV9,many,TRBD2,TRBJ2-3
CASSLRPGQGIGAFF,TGTGCCAGCAGCTTACGTCCGGGACAGGGTATTGGAGCTTTCTTT,TRBV28,.,TRBD1,TRBJ1-1